One and the same sample provided the 11 T cell receptor beta chains below, sequenced in a study of graft-versus-host responses after intestinal transplantation. Assay used: immunoSEQ multiplex PCR; TCRdb lists only in-frame clones, some missing. Of under 9,500 clones listed, 33% are singletons. Responders that carried the CFSE label, about 200,000 of them, were plated with about 200,000 irradiated, violet-dye-labeled stimulator cells. This sample comprised alloreactive CD8+ T cells from a mixed lymphocyte reaction culture, obtained before transplantation. Indicated subset: CFSE-low proliferating T cells sorted from roughly six-day pre-transplant mixed lymphocyte reaction (GvH or HvG direction). These receptors came from a human patient who was an organ donor for intestinal transplantation.

A few counts support this clone. Since a much larger clone is just one base distant, this may be a read error. The sample has other DNA sequences that encode this CDR3 too. V and J are TRBV4-1 and TRBJ2-7, with no clear D. Germline CDR1 reads MGHRA; CDR2 reads YSYEKL. V lost 1 base and J lost 6, with 13 bases in between. The CDR3 runs 14 residues. The CDR3, as DNA: TGCGCCAGCAGCCAAGTTGTGACTCCGGGCGAGCAGTACTTC. Protein product: CASSQVVTPGEQYF.

The gene calls are TRBV1 and TRBJ1-4; the table's D call of TRBD1 was not tested on the DNA. TRBV1 is annotated as a pseudogene. The length of the CDR3 is 18 residues. This CDR3 is CTSSQVLDRDSGNEKLFF. The CDR3, as DNA: TGCACCAGCAGCCAAGTTCTCGACAGGGACTCGGGAAATGAAAAACTGTTTTTT.

The sample holds a few counts of this clone. The CDR3 region has the DNA TGTGCCAGCAGCCCCTTCCCCACTAGGGCAGATACGCAGTATTTT. This codes for CASSPFPTRADTQYF. J is TRBJ2-3 and V is TRBV7-9; possible D gene TRBD2, 5 bases. V was shortened by 5 bases and J by 4 bases, with 16 bases between the two germline ends. There are 15 residues in the CDR3. Germline CDR1 SEHNR, CDR2 FQNEAQ (reference sequence).

By sample share, this clone is medium-sized. The V and J genes are TRBV4-1 and TRBJ1-1; no clear D. Trimming took off 0 bases at V and 1 base at J, with 15 bases between the two ends. CDR1 is MGHRA and CDR2 is YSYEKL in the germline V gene. The length of the CDR3 is 17 residues. For the CDR3, the DNA is TGCGCCAGCAGCCAAGAGGTACGTGTGGGAGGGAACACTGAAGCTTTCTTT. The encoded protein is CASSQEVRVGGNTEAFF.

The chain uses TRBV6-6 and TRBJ1-2, with 8 bases that match TRBD1. This CDR3 is built from 15 residues. J gave up 3 bases and V 6 bases, and 9 bases lay outside the gene matches. Germline V gene data show CDR1 as MNHNY and CDR2 as SVGAGI (reference sequence). The DNA for the CDR3 is TGTGCCAGCAGCTCCGGACAGGGAGGATACTATGGCTACACCTTC. This translates into CASSSGQGGYYGYTF.

The rearrangement links TRBV4-1 to TRBJ2-1; D call uncertain. Germline V gives CDR1 MGHRA, CDR2 YSYEKL. The ends were cut back, 1 base at V and 2 bases at J, with 12 bases in the middle. This CDR3 comprises 16 residues. CDR3 coding DNA: TGCGCCAGCAGCCAAGTCTTAGCAGTCCCCTACAATGAGCAGTTCTTC. Amino acid sequence: CASSQVLAVPYNEQFF.

The CDR3 region is CASSLVSGLYSYNEQFF. As DNA, the CDR3 is TGTGCCAGCAGCTTGGTTTCAGGATTGTACTCCTACAATGAGCAGTTCTTC. The V call is TRBV5-6, the J call TRBJ2-1; unclear D gene. With 0 bases removed from V and 0 bases from J, the gap between germline ends came to 13 bases. CDR3 length: 17 residues. The V gene's germline CDR1 is SGHDT and CDR2 YYEEEE. The whole variable domain, remainder taken from reference TRBV5-6 and TRBJ2-1, is DAGVTQSPTHLIKTRGQQVTLRCSPKSGHDTVSWYQQALGQGPQFIFQYYEEEERQRGNFPDRFSGHQFPNYSSELNVNALLLGDSALYLCASSLVSGLYSYNEQFFGPGTRLTVL.

The chain carries TRBV9 and TRBJ2-3; D perhaps matches TRBD2 (5 bases). CDR1 is SGDLS and CDR2 is YYNGEE in the germline V gene. The CDR3 consists of 16 residues. Trimming removed 0 bases at V and 6 bases at J, with 17 bases between. The CDR3 loop is CASSVEWGTSVDTQYF. The CDR3 DNA reads as TGTGCCAGCAGCGTAGAATGGGGAACTAGTGTGGATACGCAGTATTTT.

The chain is built from TRBV19 and TRBJ2-3; 11 positions agree with TRBD2. This CDR3 is built from 16 residues. The J segment lost 2 bases and the V segment lost 5 bases, leaving 6 bases of the junction unmatched. Germline values: CDR1 LNHDA, CDR2 SQIVND (reference sequence). The chain's CDR3 is CASSAWGLAVTDTQYF. Here the CDR3 DNA reads TGTGCCAGTAGTGCTTGGGGACTAGCGGTCACAGATACGCAGTATTTT.

This sequence joins TRBV9 and TRBJ1-5, with D perhaps TRBD1 (6 bases). Germline V gives CDR1 SGDLS, CDR2 YYNGEE. This CDR3 region has 16 residues. Deletions cut 4 bases from V and 2 bases from J, with 16 bases between. CDR3 amino acids: CASSPRPKGGNQPQHF. In nucleotides, the CDR3 is TGTGCCAGCAGCCCGAGGCCAAAGGGGGGCAATCAGCCCCAGCATTTT.

The J gene is TRBJ2-7, the V gene TRBV29-1; D gene unclear. There are 14 residues in the CDR3. Trimming stripped 4 bases from V and 4 bases from J, with 17 bases between. Germline V CDR1 and CDR2: SQVTM, ANQGSEA. The CDR3, as DNA: TGCAGCGTTGTTCTAGTTAGCCATCGATACGAGCAGTACTTC. Translated, it gives CSVVLVSHRYEQYF.